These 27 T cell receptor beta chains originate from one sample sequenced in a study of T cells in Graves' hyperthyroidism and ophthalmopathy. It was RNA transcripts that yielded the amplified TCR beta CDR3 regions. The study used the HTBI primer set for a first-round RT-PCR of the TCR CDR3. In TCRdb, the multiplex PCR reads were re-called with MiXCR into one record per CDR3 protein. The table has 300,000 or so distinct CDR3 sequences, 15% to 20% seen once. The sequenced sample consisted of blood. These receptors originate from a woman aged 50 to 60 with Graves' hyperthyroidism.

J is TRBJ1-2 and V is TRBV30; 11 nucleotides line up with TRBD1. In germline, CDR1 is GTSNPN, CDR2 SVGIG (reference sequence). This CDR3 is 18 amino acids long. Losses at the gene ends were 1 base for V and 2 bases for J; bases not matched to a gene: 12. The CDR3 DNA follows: TGTGCCTGGAGTGACCACCGGGACAGGGGGTCGGGAAACTATGGCTACACCTTC. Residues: CAWSDHRDRGSGNYGYTF.

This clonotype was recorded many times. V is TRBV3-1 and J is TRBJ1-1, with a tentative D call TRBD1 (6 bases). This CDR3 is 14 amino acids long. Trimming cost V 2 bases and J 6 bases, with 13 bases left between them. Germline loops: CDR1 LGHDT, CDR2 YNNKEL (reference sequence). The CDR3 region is CASSQQPQGSEAFF. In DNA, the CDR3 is TGTGCCAGCAGCCAACAACCACAGGGTTCTGAAGCTTTCTTT.

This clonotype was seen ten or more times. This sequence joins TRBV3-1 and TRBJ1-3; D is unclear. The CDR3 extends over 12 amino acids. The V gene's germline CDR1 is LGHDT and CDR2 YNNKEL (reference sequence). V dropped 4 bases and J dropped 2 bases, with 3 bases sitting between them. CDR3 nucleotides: TGTGCCAGCAGCCGTACTGGAAACACCATATATTTT. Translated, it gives CASSRTGNTIYF.

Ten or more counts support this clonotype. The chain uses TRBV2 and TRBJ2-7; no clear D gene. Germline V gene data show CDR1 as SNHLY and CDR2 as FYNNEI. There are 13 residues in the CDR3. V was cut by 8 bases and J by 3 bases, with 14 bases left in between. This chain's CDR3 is CASRAPLGYEQYF. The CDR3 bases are TGTGCCAGCCGAGCTCCACTTGGCTACGAGCAGTACTTC.

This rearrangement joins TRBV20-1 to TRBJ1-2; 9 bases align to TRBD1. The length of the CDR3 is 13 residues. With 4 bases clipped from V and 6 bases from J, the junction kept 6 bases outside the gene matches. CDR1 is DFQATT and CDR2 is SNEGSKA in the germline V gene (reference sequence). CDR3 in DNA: TGCAGTGCTAAAGCCGGGACAGGGCATGGCTACACCTTC. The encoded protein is CSAKAGTGHGYTF.

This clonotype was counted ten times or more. The CDR3 reads CASSTAGGGGTEAFF. The CDR3 DNA sequence: TGTGCCAGCAGTACTGCAGGGGGCGGCGGCACTGAAGCTTTCTTT. This chain joins TRBV2 and TRBJ1-1; 8 bases match TRBD1. This CDR3 has 15 amino acids. In germline, CDR1 is SNHLY, CDR2 FYNNEI. J gave up 4 bases and V 5 bases, and 9 bases lay outside the gene matches.

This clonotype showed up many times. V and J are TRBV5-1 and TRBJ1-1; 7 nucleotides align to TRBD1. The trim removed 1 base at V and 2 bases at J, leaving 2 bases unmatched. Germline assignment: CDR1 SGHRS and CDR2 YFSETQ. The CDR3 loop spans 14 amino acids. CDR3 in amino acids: CASSLTGANTEAFF. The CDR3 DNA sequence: TGCGCCAGCAGCTTGACAGGGGCTAACACTGAAGCTTTCTTT.

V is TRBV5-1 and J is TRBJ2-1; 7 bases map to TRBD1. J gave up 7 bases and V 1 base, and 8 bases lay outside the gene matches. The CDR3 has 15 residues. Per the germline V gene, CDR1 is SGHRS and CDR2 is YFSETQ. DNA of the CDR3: TGCGCCAGCAGCTTGTGGGACAGCGATACAAATGAGCAGTTCTTC. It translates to CASSLWDSDTNEQFF.

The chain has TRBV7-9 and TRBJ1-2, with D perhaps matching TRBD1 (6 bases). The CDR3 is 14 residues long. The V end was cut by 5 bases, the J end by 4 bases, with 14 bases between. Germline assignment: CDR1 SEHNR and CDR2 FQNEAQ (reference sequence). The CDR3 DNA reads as TGTGCCAGCAGCCCCCTGACAGGTTTCTATGGCTACACCTTC. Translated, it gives CASSPLTGFYGYTF.

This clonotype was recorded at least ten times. The CDR3 DNA is TGCGCCAGCAGCTTGGCGGGGGACGGCGGCTACACCTTC. This codes for CASSLAGDGGYTF. This chain links TRBV5-1 with TRBJ1-2, with a tentative D call TRBD1 (5 bases). With 0 bases removed from V and 8 bases from J, the gap between germline ends came to 11 bases. The CDR3 loop spans 13 amino acids. Germline V CDR1 and CDR2: SGHRS, YFSETQ.

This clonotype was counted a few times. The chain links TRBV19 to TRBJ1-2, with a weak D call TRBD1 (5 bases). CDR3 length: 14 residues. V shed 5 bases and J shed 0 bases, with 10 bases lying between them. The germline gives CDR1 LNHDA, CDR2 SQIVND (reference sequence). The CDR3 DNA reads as TGTGCCAGTAGTGTGGGACCAGCTAACTATGGCTACACCTTC. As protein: CASSVGPANYGYTF.

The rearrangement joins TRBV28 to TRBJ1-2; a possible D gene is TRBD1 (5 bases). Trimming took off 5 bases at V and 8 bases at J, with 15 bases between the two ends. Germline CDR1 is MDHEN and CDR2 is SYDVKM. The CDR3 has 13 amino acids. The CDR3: CASSPPLGLGYTF. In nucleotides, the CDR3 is TGTGCCAGCAGTCCGCCGTTGGGGCTGGGCTACACCTTC.

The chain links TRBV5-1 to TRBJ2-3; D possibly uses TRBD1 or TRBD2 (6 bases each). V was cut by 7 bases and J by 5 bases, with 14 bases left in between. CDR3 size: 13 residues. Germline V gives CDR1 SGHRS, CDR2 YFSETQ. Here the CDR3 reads CASAPGDKDTQYF. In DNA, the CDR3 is TGCGCCAGCGCCCCGGGGGACAAAGATACGCAGTATTTT.

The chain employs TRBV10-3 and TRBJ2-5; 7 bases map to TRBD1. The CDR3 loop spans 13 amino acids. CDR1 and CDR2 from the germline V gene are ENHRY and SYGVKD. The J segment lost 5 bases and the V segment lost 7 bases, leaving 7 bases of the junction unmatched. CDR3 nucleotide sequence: TGTGCCATCACCCGTGACAGGGTGGAGACCCAGTACTTC. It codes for CAITRDRVETQYF.

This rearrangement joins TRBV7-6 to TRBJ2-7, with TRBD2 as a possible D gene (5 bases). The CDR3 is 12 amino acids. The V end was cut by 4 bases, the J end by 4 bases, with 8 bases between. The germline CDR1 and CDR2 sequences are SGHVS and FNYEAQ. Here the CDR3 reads CASSSGEYEQYF. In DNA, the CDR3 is TGTGCCAGCAGCTCCGGGGAGTACGAGCAGTACTTC. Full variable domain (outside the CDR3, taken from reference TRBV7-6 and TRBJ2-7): GAGVSQSPRYKVTKRGQDVALRCDPISGHVSLYWYRQALGQGPEFLTYFNYEAQQDKSGLPNDRFSAERPEGSISTLTIQRTEQRDSAMYRCASSSGEYEQYFGPGTRLTVT.

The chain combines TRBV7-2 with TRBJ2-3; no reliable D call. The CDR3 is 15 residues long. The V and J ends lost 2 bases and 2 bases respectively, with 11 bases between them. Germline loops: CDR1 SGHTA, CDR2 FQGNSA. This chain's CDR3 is CASSLFASTTDTQYF. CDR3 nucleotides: TGTGCCAGCAGCTTATTTGCATCCACCACAGATACGCAGTATTTT.

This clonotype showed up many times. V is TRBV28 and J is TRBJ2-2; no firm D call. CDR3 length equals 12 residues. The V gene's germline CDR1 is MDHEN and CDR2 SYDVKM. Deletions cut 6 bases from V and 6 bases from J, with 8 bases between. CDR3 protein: CASSHDAGELFF. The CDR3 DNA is TGTGCCAGCAGCCATGATGCCGGGGAGCTGTTTTTT. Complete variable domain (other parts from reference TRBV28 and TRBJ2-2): DVKVTQSSRYLVKRTGEKVFLECVQDMDHENMFWYRQDPGLGLRLIYFSYDVKMKEKGDIPEGYSVSREKKERFSLILESASTNQTSMYLCASSHDAGELFFGEGSRLTVL.

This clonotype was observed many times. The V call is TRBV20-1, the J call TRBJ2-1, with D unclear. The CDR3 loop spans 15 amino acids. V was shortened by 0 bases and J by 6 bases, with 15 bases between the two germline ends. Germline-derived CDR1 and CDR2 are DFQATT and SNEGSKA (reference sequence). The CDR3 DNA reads TGCAGTGCTAGAGATCCTGTTTTGATGGGCAATGAGCAGTTCTTC. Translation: CSARDPVLMGNEQFF.

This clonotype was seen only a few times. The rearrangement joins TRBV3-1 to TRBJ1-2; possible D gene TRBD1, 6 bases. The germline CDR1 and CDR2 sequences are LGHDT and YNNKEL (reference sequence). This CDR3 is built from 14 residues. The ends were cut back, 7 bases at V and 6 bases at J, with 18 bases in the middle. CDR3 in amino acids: CASTRYTGNDGYTF. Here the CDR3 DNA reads TGTGCCAGCACCCGGTATACAGGGAACGATGGCTACACCTTC. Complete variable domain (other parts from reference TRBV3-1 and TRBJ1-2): DTAVSQTPKYLVTQMGNDKSIKCEQNLGHDTMYWYKQDSKKFLKIMFSYNNKELIINETVPNRFSPKSPDKAHLNLHINSLELGDSAVYFCASTRYTGNDGYTFGSGTRLTVV.

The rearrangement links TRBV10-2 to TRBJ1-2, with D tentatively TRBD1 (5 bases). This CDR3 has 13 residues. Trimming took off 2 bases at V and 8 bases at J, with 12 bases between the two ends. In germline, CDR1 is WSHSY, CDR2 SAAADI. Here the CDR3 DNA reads TGCGCCAGCAGTGAGGCCAGGGTGGAAGGCTACACCTTC. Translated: CASSEARVEGYTF.

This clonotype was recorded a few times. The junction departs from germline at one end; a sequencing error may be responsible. This chain's CDR3 is CATSGLEGDQETQYF. The CDR3 bases are TGTGCCACCAGTGGTTTGGAGGGGGACCAAGAGACCCAGTACTTC. The V gene is TRBV24-1, the J gene TRBJ2-5, with D perhaps matching TRBD1 or TRBD2 (6 bases each). Germline V gene sequence: CDR1 KGHDR, CDR2 SFDVKD. This CDR3 contains 15 residues.

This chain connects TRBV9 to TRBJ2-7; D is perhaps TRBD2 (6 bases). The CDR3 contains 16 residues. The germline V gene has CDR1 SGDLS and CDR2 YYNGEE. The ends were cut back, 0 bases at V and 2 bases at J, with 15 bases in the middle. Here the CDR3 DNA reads TGTGCCAGCAGCGTAGACGGGTGGACGGGGGCCTACGAGCAGTACTTC. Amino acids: CASSVDGWTGAYEQYF. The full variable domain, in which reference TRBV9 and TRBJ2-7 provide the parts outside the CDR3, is DSGVTQTPKHLITATGQRVTLRCSPRSGDLSVYWYQQSLDQGLQFLIQYYNGEERAKGNILERFSAQQFPDLHSELNLSSLELGDSALYFCASSVDGWTGAYEQYFGPGTRLTVT.

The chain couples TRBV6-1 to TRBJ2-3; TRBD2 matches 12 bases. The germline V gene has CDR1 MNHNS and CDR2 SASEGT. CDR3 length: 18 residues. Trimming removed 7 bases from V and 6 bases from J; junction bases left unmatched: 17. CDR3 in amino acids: CASTSTSGGSRGEDTQYF. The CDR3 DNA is TGTGCCAGCACTTCAACTAGCGGGGGGTCCCGGGGCGAGGATACGCAGTATTTT.

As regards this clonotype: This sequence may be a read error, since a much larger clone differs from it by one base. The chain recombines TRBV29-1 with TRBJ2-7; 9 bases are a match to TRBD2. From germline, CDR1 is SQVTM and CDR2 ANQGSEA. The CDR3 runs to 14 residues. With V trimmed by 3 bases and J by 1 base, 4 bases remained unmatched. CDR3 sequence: CSVEDSGSSYEQYV. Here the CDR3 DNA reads TGCAGCGTTGAGGATAGCGGGAGTTCCTACGAGCAGTACGTC.

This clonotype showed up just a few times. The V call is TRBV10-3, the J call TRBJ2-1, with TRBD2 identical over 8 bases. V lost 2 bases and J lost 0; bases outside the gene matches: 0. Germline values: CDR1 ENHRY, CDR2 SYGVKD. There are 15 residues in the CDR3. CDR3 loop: CAISESGGSYNEQFF. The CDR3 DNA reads TGTGCCATCAGTGAGAGCGGGGGCTCCTACAATGAGCAGTTCTTC.

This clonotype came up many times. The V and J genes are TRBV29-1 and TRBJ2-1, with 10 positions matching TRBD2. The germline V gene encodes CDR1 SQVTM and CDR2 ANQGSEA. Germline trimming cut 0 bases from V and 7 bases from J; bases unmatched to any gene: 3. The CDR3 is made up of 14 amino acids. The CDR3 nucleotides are TGCAGCGTTGAAGACGCGGGACTAGCGAATGAGCAGTTCTTC. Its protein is CSVEDAGLANEQFF.

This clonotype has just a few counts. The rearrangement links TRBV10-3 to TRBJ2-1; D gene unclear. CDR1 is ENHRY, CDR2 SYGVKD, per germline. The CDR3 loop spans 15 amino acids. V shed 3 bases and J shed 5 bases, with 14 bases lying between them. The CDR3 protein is CAISELVNPNNEQFF. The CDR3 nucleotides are TGTGCCATCAGTGAACTGGTCAATCCGAACAATGAGCAGTTCTTC.